The entry that follows covers one TCR beta chain sequence. The data originate from a study of blood T cell repertoires in COVID-19. Study background: Samples representing acute and convalescent COVID-19 were sourced from the United States, Italy and Spain.

In the original workflow: From reference gene primer amplification, estimates of nucleated cell counts were derived. The data were produced by immunoSEQ multiplex PCR, yet TCRdb's version contains in-frame clones alone and is incomplete. V, J and clone size are taken as reported in that table, and D and trimming were inferred from the DNA itself. This sample carries about 200,000 clones, around nine tenths of them seen once, and the ten largest clones take under 7%. J gave up 14 bases and V 3 bases, and 7 bases lay outside the gene matches. Germline CDR1 reads MNHNS; CDR2 reads SASEGT. This CDR3 contains 13 residues.

The V call is TRBV6-1, the J call TRBJ2-1; 10 positions match TRBD1. The sequenced material came from peripheral blood. The TCR comes from a man between 60 and 75 years old who had recovered from COVID-19. The DNA of the CDR3 is TGTGCCAGCAGTGAGGACAGGGGGATTGGGGAGTTCTTC. This translates into CASSEDRGIGEFF.